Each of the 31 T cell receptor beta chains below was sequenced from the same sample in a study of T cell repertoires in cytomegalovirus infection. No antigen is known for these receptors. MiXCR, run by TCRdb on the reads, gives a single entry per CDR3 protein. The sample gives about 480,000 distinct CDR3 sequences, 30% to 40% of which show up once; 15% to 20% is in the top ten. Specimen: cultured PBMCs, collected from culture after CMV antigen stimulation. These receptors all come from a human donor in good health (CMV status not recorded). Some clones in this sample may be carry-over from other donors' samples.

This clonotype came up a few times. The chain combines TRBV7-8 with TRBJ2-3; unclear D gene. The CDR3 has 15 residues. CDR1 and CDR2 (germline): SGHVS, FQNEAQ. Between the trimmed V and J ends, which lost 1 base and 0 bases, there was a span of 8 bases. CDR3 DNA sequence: TGTGCCAGCAGCTTAGATCGCGGCAGCACAGATACGCAGTATTTT. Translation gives CASSLDRGSTDTQYF.

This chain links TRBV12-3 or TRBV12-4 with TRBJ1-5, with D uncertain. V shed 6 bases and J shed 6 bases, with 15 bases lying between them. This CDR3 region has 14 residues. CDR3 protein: CASRLNPPGQPQHF. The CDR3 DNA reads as TGTGCCAGCAGGTTAAACCCACCGGGTCAGCCCCAGCATTTT.

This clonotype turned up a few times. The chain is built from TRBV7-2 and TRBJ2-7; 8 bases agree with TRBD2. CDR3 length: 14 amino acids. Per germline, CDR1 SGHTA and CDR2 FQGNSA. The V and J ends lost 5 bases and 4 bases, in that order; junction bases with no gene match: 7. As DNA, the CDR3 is TGTGCCAGCAGCCTCGGACTAGCTTGGTACGAGCAGTACTTC. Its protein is CASSLGLAWYEQYF.

The CDR3 spells CSASPVVAGGLGNIQYF. In DNA, the CDR3 is TGCAGTGCTAGCCCGGTGGTAGCGGGAGGGCTAGGTAACATTCAGTACTTC. This rearrangement joins TRBV20-1 to TRBJ2-4; 11 bases fit TRBD2. This CDR3 is 17 amino acids long. Per the germline V gene, CDR1 is DFQATT and CDR2 is SNEGSKA (reference sequence). Losses at the gene ends were 3 bases for V and 7 bases for J; bases not matched to a gene: 14.

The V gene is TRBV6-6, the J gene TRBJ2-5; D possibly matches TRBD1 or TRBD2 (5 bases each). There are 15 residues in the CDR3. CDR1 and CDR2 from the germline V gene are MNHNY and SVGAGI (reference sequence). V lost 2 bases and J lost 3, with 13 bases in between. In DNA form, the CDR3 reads TGTGCCAGCAGTTACCCCCGGGGCGAAGAAGAGACCCAGTACTTC. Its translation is CASSYPRGEEETQYF.

The CDR3 coding sequence is TGTGCCAGCAGCTTATGGACCCGAGAGGGCACTGAAGCTTTCTTT. This translates into CASSLWTREGTEAFF. This chain links TRBV5-4 with TRBJ1-1; D gene ambiguous. From germline, CDR1 is SGHNT and CDR2 YYREEE (reference sequence). CDR3 length: 15 residues. V was trimmed by 2 bases and J by 4 bases, leaving 15 bases between them. Full variable domain (rest looked up from reference TRBV5-4 and TRBJ1-1): ETGVTQSPTHLIKTRGQQVTLRCSSQSGHNTVSWYQQALGQGPQFIFQYYREEENGRGNFPPRFSGLQFPNYSSELNVNALELDDSALYLCASSLWTREGTEAFFGQGTRLTVV.

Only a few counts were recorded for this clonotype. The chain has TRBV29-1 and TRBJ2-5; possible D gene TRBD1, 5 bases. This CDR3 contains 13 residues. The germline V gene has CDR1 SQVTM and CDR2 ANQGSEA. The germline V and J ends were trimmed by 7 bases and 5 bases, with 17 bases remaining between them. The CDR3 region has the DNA TGCAGCGCCCTGAAAGGGGCAACGGAGACCCAGTACTTC. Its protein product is CSALKGATETQYF.

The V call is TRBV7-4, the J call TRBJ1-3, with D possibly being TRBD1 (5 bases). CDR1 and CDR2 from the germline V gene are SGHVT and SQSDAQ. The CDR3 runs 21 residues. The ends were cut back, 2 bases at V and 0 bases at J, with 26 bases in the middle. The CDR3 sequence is CASSLRMQGSFFPTSGNTIYF. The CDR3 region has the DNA TGTGCCAGCAGCTTAAGGATGCAGGGCTCTTTTTTCCCTACCTCTGGAAACACCATATATTTT.

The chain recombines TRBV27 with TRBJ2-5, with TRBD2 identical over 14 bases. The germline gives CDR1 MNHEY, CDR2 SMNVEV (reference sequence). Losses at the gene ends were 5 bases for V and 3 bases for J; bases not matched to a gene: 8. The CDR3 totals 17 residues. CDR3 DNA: TGTGCCAGCAGTCCACTGGGACTAGCGGGAGAAAAAGAGACCCAGTACTTC. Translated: CASSPLGLAGEKETQYF.

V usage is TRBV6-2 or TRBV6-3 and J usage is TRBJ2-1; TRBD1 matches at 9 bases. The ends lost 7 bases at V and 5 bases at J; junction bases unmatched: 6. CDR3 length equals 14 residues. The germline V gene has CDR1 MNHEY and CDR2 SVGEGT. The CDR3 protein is CASNRQGVNNEQFF. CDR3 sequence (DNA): TGTGCCAGCAACCGACAGGGGGTTAACAATGAGCAGTTCTTC.

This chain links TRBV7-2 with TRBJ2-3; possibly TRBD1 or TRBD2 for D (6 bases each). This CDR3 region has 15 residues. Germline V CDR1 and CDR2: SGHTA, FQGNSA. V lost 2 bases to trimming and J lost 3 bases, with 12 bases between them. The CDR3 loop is CASSLNTGRTDTQYF. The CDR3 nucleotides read TGTGCCAGCAGCTTAAACACAGGGAGGACAGATACGCAGTATTTT.

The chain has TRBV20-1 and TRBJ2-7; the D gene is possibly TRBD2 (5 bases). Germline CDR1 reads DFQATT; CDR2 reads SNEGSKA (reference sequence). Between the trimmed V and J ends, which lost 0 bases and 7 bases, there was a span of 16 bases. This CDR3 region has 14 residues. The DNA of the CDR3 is TGCAGTGCTAGAGATGGGCGGGTTGCAAGTGAGCAGTACTTC. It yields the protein CSARDGRVASEQYF.

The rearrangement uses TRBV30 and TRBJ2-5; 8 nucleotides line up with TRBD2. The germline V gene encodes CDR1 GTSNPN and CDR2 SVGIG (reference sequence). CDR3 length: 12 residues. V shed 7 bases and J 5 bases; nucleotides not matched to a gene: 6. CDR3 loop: CASYPGGETQYF. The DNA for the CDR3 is TGTGCCTCCTATCCGGGGGGGGAGACCCAGTACTTC.

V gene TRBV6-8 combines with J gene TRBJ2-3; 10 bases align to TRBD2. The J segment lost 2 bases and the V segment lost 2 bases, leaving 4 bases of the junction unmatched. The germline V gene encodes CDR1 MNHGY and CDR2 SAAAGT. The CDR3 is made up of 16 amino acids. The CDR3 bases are TGTGCCAGCAGTTACGGCACTAGCGGGAACACAGATACGCAGTATTTT. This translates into CASSYGTSGNTDTQYF.

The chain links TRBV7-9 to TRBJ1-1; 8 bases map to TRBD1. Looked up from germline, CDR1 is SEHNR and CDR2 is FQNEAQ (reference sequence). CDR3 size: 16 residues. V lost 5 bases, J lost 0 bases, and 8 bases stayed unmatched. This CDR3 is CASSTGTGSMNTEAFF. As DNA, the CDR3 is TGTGCCAGCAGCACTGGGACAGGAAGCATGAACACTGAAGCTTTCTTT.

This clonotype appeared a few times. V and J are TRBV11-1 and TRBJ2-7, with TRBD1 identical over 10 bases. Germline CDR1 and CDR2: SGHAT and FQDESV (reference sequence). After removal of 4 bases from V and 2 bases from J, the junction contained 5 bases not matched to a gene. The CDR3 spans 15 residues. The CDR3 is CASSSPDRGAYEQYF. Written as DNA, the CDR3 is TGTGCCAGCAGCTCTCCGGACAGGGGGGCCTACGAGCAGTACTTC.

CDR3 coding DNA: TGCGCCAGCAGCCATAGAGATGGACACGCAACTAATGAAAAACTGTTTTTT. Its protein product is CASSHRDGHATNEKLFF. The V gene is TRBV4-1, the J gene TRBJ1-4; TRBD1 might be the D (5 bases). The CDR3 consists of 17 residues. V was pared by 3 bases and J by 0 bases, with 14 bases between. Germline values: CDR1 MGHRA, CDR2 YSYEKL.

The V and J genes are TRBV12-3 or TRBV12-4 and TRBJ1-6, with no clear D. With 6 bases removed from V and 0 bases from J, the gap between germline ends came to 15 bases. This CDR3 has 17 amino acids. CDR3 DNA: TGTGCCAGCAGCCCGGACCTCTCGAGCTCCTATAATTCACCCCTCCACTTT. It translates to CASSPDLSSSYNSPLHF.

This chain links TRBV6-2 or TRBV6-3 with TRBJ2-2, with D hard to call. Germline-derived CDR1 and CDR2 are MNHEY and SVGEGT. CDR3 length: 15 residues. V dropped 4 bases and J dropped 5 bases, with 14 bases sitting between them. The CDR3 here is CASSFARPPTGELFF. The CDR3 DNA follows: TGTGCCAGCAGTTTTGCAAGGCCGCCAACCGGGGAGCTGTTTTTT.

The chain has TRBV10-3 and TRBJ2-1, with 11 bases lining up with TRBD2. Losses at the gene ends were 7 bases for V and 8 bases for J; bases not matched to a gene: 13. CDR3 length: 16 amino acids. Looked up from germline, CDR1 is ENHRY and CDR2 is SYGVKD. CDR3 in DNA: TGTGCCATCAAGGTTGGGCGACTAGCGGGAATGGATGAGCAGTTCTTC. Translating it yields CAIKVGRLAGMDEQFF.

The CDR3 DNA follows: TGCGCCAGCAGCGGGGGACTCTTGCCGGGTTACAATGAGCAGTTCTTC. This encodes CASSGGLLPGYNEQFF. The chain recombines TRBV5-1 with TRBJ2-1; possible D gene TRBD2, 6 bases. The V end lost 4 bases, the J end lost 4 bases, and 18 bases lay between the germline ends. The CDR3 has 16 residues. Germline V CDR1 and CDR2: SGHRS, YFSETQ.

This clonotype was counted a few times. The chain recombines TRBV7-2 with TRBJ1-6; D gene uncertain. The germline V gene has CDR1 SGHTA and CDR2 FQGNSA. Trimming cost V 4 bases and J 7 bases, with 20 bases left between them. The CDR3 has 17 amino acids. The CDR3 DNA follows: TGTGCCAGCAGCTCTCCTCTACCTGGTATCCACAATTCACCCCTCCACTTT. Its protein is CASSSPLPGIHNSPLHF. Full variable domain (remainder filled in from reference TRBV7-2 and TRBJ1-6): GAGVSQSPSNKVTEKGKDVELRCDPISGHTALYWYRQSLGQGLEFLIYFQGNSAPDKSGLPSDRFSAERTGGSVSTLTIQRTQQEDSAVYLCASSSPLPGIHNSPLHFGNGTRLTVT.

The chain's CDR3 is CASSALDEQYF. The CDR3 region has the DNA TGTGCCAGCAGTGCTCTGGACGAGCAGTACTTC. The chain carries TRBV2 and TRBJ2-7, with D uncertain. The CDR3 loop spans 11 amino acids. V lost 4 bases, J lost 5 bases, and 6 bases lay in between. Germline V lookup: CDR1 SNHLY, CDR2 FYNNEI.

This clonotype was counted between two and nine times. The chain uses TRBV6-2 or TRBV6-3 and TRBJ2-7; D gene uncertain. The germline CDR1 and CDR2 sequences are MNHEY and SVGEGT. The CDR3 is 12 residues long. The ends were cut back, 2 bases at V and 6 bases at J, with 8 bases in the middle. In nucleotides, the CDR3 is TGTGCCAGCAGTTACACCCCCTCCGAGCAGTACGTC. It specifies CASSYTPSEQYV.

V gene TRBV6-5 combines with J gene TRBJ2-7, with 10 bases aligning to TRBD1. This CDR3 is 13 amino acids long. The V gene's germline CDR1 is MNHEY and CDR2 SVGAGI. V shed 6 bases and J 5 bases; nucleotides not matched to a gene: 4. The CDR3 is CASRRQGAHEQYV. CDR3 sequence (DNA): TGTGCCAGCAGACGACAGGGGGCCCACGAGCAGTACGTC.

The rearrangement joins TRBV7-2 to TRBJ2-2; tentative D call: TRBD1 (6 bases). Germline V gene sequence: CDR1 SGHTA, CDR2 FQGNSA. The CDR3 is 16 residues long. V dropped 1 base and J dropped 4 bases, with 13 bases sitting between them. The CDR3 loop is CASSLVAGVATGELFF. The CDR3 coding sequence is TGTGCCAGCAGCTTAGTAGCAGGGGTTGCCACCGGGGAGCTGTTTTTT.

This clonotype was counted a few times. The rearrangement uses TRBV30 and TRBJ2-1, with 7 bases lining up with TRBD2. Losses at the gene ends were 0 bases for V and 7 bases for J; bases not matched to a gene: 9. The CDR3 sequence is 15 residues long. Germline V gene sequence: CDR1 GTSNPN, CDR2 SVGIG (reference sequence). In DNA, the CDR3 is TGTGCCTGGAGTGTACGGGGCGGGAGTAGGAATGAGCAGTTCTTC. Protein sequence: CAWSVRGGSRNEQFF.

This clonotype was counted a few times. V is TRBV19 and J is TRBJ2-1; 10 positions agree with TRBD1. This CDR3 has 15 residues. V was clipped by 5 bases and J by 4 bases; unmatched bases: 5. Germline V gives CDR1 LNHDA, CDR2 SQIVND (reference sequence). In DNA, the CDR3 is TGTGCCAGTAGTCTGCCGGGACAGGGGTACAATGAGCAGTTCTTC. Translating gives CASSLPGQGYNEQFF.

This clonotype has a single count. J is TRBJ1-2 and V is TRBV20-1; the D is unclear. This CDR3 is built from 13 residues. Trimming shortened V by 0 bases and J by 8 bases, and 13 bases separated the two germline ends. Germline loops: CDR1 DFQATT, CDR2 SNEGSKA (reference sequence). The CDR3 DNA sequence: TGCAGTGCTAGAGACAGTGTCTATGGCGGCTACACCTTC. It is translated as CSARDSVYGGYTF.

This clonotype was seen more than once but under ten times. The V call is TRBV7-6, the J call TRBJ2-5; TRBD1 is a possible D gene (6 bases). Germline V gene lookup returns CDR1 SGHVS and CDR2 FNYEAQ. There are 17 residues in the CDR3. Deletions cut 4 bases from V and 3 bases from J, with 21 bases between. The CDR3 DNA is TGTGCCAGCAGCTCCTCCACCAGGGGACCCCTTAAAGAGACCCAGTACTTC. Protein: CASSSSTRGPLKETQYF.

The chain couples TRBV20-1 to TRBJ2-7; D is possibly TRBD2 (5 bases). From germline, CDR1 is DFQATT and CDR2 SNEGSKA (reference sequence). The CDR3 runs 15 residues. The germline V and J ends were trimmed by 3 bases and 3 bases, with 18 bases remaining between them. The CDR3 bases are TGCAGTGCTAGTGCCAGGCCCCGGGGAAACTACGAGCAGTACTTC. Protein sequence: CSASARPRGNYEQYF.